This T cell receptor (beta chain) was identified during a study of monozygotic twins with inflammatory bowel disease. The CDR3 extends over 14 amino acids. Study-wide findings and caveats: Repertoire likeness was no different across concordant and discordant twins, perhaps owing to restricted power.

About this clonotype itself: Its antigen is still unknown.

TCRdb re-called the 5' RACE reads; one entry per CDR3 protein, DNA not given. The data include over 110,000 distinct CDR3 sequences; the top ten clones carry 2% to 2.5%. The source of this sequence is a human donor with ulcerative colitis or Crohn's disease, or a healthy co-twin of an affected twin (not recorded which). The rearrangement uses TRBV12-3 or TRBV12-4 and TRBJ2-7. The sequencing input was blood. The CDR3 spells CASSLGRQSYEQYF.